This T cell receptor (beta chain) was sequenced for a study of blood T cell repertoires in COVID-19. The protocol was immunoSEQ multiplex PCR, while the TCRdb copy is restricted to in-frame clones and leaves out a portion. The table has about 200,000 clones, 85% to 90% seen once. The ends were cut back, 3 bases at V and 4 bases at J, with 11 bases in the middle. Germline assignment: CDR1 SGHTA and CDR2 FQGNSA. The CDR3 length is 14 residues. The sample taken for sequencing was peripheral blood. The clonotype comes from a woman in her seventies with acute or convalescent COVID-19. The chain is built from TRBV7-2 and TRBJ2-3; perhaps TRBD1 as D (5 bases). In DNA form, the CDR3 reads TGTGCCAGCAGCTTGTCTCAAGGGGCAGATACGCAGTATTTT. Amino acid sequence: CASSLSQGADTQYF.